The rows below give T cell receptor beta chains drawn from one sample of a study of T cells in Graves' hyperthyroidism and ophthalmopathy. One entry per CDR3 protein results from TCRdb running MiXCR on the multiplex PCR reads. The table lists about 210,000 distinct CDR3 sequences, roughly 17% of them singletons. Sequencing was carried out using blood. These receptors were collected from a man over 45 with Graves' hyperthyroidism. Both conserved end residues are part of each CDR3. D genes are given only for firm matches. Only some rows state a clone size, as once, few, many or a class for expanded clones.

CDR3nt,CDR3aa,len,abundance,d_gene,v_gene,j_gene
TGTGCCAGCTCACCACGGGACTACGGGTCCTACGAGCAGTACTTC,CASSPRDYGSYEQYF,15,-,TRBD2,TRBV18,TRBJ2-7
TGTGCCGGCAGCCACAGGGACCGAACCTACGAGCAGTACTTC,CAGSHRDRTYEQYF,14,-,-,TRBV12-3/TRBV12-4,TRBJ2-7
TGTGCCAGCAGCACTCGACAGGGTTCTGGCTACACCTTC,CASSTRQGSGYTF,13,few,TRBD1,TRBV7-3,TRBJ1-2
TGTGCCAGCAGCCCCGCGGGGTATGTTAGCAATCAGCCCCAGCATTTT,CASSPAGYVSNQPQHF,16,many,-,TRBV6-1,TRBJ1-5
TGTGCCAGCTCACAACCCACTAGCTACCCCTACAATGAGCAGTTCTTC,CASSQPTSYPYNEQFF,16,few,-,TRBV18,TRBJ2-1
TGCGCCAGCAGTGGATCGCCGTTAAAGGGATCGTGGAACACTGAAGCTTTCTTT,CASSGSPLKGSWNTEAFF,18,many,-,TRBV10-1,TRBJ1-1
TGTGCCAGTAGTACCGGGACAGTAGCTATGAACACTGAAGCTTTCTTT,CASSTGTVAMNTEAFF,16,-,TRBD1,TRBV19,TRBJ1-1
TGTGCCAGCAGCCAAGATATTAGGGGGGCGGATACGCAGTATTTT,CASSQDIRGADTQYF,15,-,-,TRBV3-1,TRBJ2-3
TGCGCCAGCAGTGAGTCGAGCCACGGAGCCTACGAGCAGTACTTC,CASSESSHGAYEQYF,15,many,-,TRBV10-1,TRBJ2-7
TGTGCCAGCAGCCAGCCCCGCGGACGGGCTTTCTTT,CASSQPRGRAFF,12,few,-,TRBV9,TRBJ1-1
TGTGCCTGGAGTATAGAGGGTAGGGGAGAGACCCAGTACTTC,CAWSIEGRGETQYF,14,many,-,TRBV30,TRBJ2-5
TGTGCCAGCAGCCGAGGACAGATAAACACTGAAGCTTTCTTT,CASSRGQINTEAFF,14,many,-,TRBV5-5,TRBJ1-1
TGTGCCAGCAGCCAAGATAGGACTTCGAGCCCCAAAAACATTCAGTACTTC,CASSQDRTSSPKNIQYF,17,many,-,TRBV3-1,TRBJ2-4
TGTGCCAGCAGTGAAGTACGACCGGGACTGGACCAAGAGACCCAGTACTTC,CASSEVRPGLDQETQYF,17,few,-,TRBV6-1,TRBJ2-5
TGTGCCAGCAGCGTAGGGCCGGTCAATGAGCAGTTCTTC,CASSVGPVNEQFF,13,few,-,TRBV9,TRBJ2-1
TGTGCCAGCAGTCTCCTATGGACCCCTCTAGCGGGAGGGACCGGGGAGCTGTTTTTT,CASSLLWTPLAGGTGELFF,19,many,TRBD2,TRBV28,TRBJ2-2
TGTGCCAGCAGCCGGCAGGGATATTACGAGCAGTACTTC,CASSRQGYYEQYF,13,few,-,TRBV27,TRBJ2-7
TGTGCCAGCAGCAAGGGCTATGTGGGCTACACCTTC,CASSKGYVGYTF,12,many,-,TRBV7-2,TRBJ1-2
TGTGCCAGCAGCTTGTTTGGCAGTGAAGCTTTCTTT,CASSLFGSEAFF,12,-,-,TRBV5-5,TRBJ1-1
TGTGCCTGTGACAGCTCTGGGGCCAACGTCCTGACTTTC,CACDSSGANVLTF,13,many,-,TRBV30,TRBJ2-6
TGCGCCAGCAGCCAAGATGGAGCGGACGAGCAGTACTTC,CASSQDGADEQYF,13,many,-,TRBV4-1,TRBJ2-7
TGTGCCAGCAGCTTGGGGGGACCTCCACCCTACGAGCAGTACTTC,CASSLGGPPPYEQYF,15,many,-,TRBV5-5,TRBJ2-7
TGTGCCAGCAGCTGGTCCCCGGGACTAGCGGGAGGGCCGACCGGGGAGCTGTTTTTT,CASSWSPGLAGGPTGELFF,19,many,TRBD2,TRBV7-9,TRBJ2-2
TGCAGTGCTAGAGCCTACCTGGGCACTGAAGCTTTCTTT,CSARAYLGTEAFF,13,few,-,TRBV20-1,TRBJ1-1
TGTGCTAGTGGTCCGGGGGGACGCAATGAGCAGTTCTTC,CASGPGGRNEQFF,13,many,TRBD2,TRBV12-5,TRBJ2-1
TGTGCCAGCAGCGCGCAGGGAGGCTACACCTTC,CASSAQGGYTF,11,many,-,TRBV11-3,TRBJ1-2
TGCAGTGCTGGGACTGGGACTAGCATAACTCCCGGGGAGCTGTTTTTT,CSAGTGTSITPGELFF,16,-,TRBD2,TRBV20-1,TRBJ2-2
TGTGCCAGTGGACTAGCGGGCTCCTACGAGCAGTACTTC,CASGLAGSYEQYF,13,-,TRBD2,TRBV19,TRBJ2-7
TGTGCCAGCAGCCACGGGACAGGGGGCAGAGATACGCAGTATTTT,CASSHGTGGRDTQYF,15,many,TRBD1,TRBV7-3,TRBJ2-3
TGTGCCAGCAGTGAAGCAACAGAAACTGGAAACACCATATATTTT,CASSEATETGNTIYF,15,-,-,TRBV2,TRBJ1-3
TGTGCCAGCACAACGGGACAGGGGGTGGTCGAGCAGTACTTC,CASTTGQGVVEQYF,14,-,TRBD1,TRBV6-1,TRBJ2-7
TGTGCCAGCAGCCCTGCCAGCCCGAGAGATACGCAGTATTTT,CASSPASPRDTQYF,14,many,-,TRBV28,TRBJ2-3
TGTGCCTGGAGTGCACTAGCGAGCACAGATACGCAGTATTTT,CAWSALASTDTQYF,14,few,TRBD2,TRBV30,TRBJ2-3
TGTGCCAGCAGTGATCGCCAGACCACTGAAGCTTTCTTT,CASSDRQTTEAFF,13,-,-,TRBV7-9,TRBJ1-1
TGTGCCAGCAGCTTAAACCGACCCAGGGGCACAATTTCCTACGAGCAGTACTTC,CASSLNRPRGTISYEQYF,18,few,-,TRBV11-2,TRBJ2-7
TGTGCCAGCAGCTTAGGGATCCTAGCGGGAGGCGATACGCAGTATTTT,CASSLGILAGGDTQYF,16,-,TRBD2,TRBV7-9,TRBJ2-3
TGTGCCACCGGGCCCGCGGGAGGGGAATCAGATACGCAGTATTTT,CATGPAGGESDTQYF,15,-,TRBD2,TRBV24-1,TRBJ2-3
TGTGCCAGCAGCGTAGGGGAACAGGGGAGCGAAAAACTGTTTTTT,CASSVGEQGSEKLFF,15,few,TRBD1,TRBV9,TRBJ1-4
TGTGCCAGCAGCTACGGAGGACTAGCGGGAGTAAGGGCCTACAATGAGCAGTTCTTC,CASSYGGLAGVRAYNEQFF,19,-,TRBD2,TRBV12-3/TRBV12-4,TRBJ2-1
TGTGCCAGCAGCTTAGAGTCTTCCCTAGCGGGAGACGAGCAGTTCTTC,CASSLESSLAGDEQFF,16,many,TRBD2,TRBV7-9,TRBJ2-1
TGTGCCAGCAGGAAGGGACTAGCGGGAGCCAACGAGCAGTACTTC,CASRKGLAGANEQYF,15,few,TRBD2,TRBV27,TRBJ2-7
TGTGCCAGCAGTGAAGCGTGGCTAGCTAAATACAATGAGCAGTTCTTC,CASSEAWLAKYNEQFF,16,-,-,TRBV6-1,TRBJ2-1
TGTGCCAGCAGTGAAGCGCAGGGTGGGGCCAACGTCCTGACTTTC,CASSEAQGGANVLTF,15,many,-,TRBV6-1,TRBJ2-6
TGTGCCAGCAGCCATACAGGGGACGAGCAGTACTTC,CASSHTGDEQYF,12,few,TRBD1,TRBV3-1,TRBJ2-7
TGTGCCAGCAGTCCCCCCGGGGAGCTGTTTTTT,CASSPPGELFF,11,once,-,TRBV6-1,TRBJ2-2
TGTGCCAGCAGTGACAGGGGAGGGACTGAAGCTTTCTTT,CASSDRGGTEAFF,13,many,-,TRBV6-1,TRBJ1-1
TGCAGCGTTGAAGATCGTGGAGGTCATGCCGAGCAGTACTTC,CSVEDRGGHAEQYF,14,-,-,TRBV29-1,TRBJ2-7
TGTGCCAGCAGCAACTGGGACAGGGAGGGGGATGGCTACACCTTC,CASSNWDREGDGYTF,15,few,TRBD1,TRBV9,TRBJ1-2
TGTGCCAGCAGCGTAGATCCTAGCGGTGCCTACGAGCAGTACTTC,CASSVDPSGAYEQYF,15,-,TRBD2,TRBV9,TRBJ2-7
TGTGCCAGCAGCGTCGGCGGGTCCAGAAATGAGCAGTTCTTC,CASSVGGSRNEQFF,14,-,-,TRBV9,TRBJ2-1
TGTGCCAGCAGCCAATATATGGACAGGGGGGCCTACAATGAGCAGTTCTTC,CASSQYMDRGAYNEQFF,17,few,-,TRBV3-2,TRBJ2-1
TGTGCCACCATGGGGACAGGGGACGACCAGGAGACCCAGTACTTC,CATMGTGDDQETQYF,15,many,TRBD1,TRBV24-1,TRBJ2-5
TGTGCCAGCAGTTTCGGCCAGCGGGGATTAAGATTAAGGTTCCTTGGTACGCAGTATTTT,CASSFGQRGLRLRFLGTQYF,20,many,TRBD2,TRBV12-3/TRBV12-4,TRBJ2-3